This T cell receptor beta chain was recovered during a study of response to subunit inactivated influenza vaccine (dated by TCRdb to the late 2010s). Study-level background: Deep quantitative T cell receptor repertoire profiling was used in the study to track responses to a trivalent subunit inactivated influenza vaccine.

On the study overall, not on this receptor specifically: According to the authors, only a limited number of new T cells may be recruited by each seasonal influenza vaccination.

The receptor library was made with RT-PCR. The sequencing machine was an Illumina HiSeq 2500. TCRdb passed the public sequencing reads through fastp at Q25 and MiXCR, retaining productive beta sequences. All rows with the same CDR3 protein become a single entry with the most common DNA and genes. Within this sample are approximately 500,000 distinct CDR3 sequences, with about 15% of them counted one time only. Of the sample, over 8.5% falls within the top ten clones. This clonotype was recorded many times. Its antigen has not been determined. There are no base qualities to consult, and no much larger clone falls within one base. The sequence derives from a man aged 50 to 59 who received an inactivated influenza vaccine. Donor details come from another sample of the same person, matched by shared clones. Sequencing used PBMCs from blood, obtained 11 to 12 days after vaccination.

For the CDR3, the sequence is CSVVGQGNNEQFF. The DNA reads as follows: TGCAGCGTTGTAGGACAGGGAAACAATGAGCAGTTCTTC. The rearrangement joined TRBV29-1 to TRBJ2-1; the central 8 bases match TRBD1. Including cysteine and phenylalanine, the CDR3 has 13 amino acids. Only the CDR3 DNA stays, 39 bases, in frame from base 1. Per the germline V gene, SQVTM is the CDR1 and ANQGSEA is the CDR2. Clipping removes 4 bases from V and 5 bases from J, with 4 as the unmatched junction base count.